This passage covers 17 T cell receptor beta chains from one sample sequenced in a study of response to subunit inactivated influenza vaccine. TCRdb recomputed calls from the RT-PCR reads with MiXCR, one row per CDR3 protein. The data hold around 480,000 distinct CDR3 sequences, with approximately 10% observed a single time. The input for sequencing was PBMCs from blood, taken roughly 46 days after vaccination. All receptors derive from a man aged 45-65 years who received an inactivated influenza vaccine.

This clonotype was picked up a small number of times. The chain couples TRBV6-2 or TRBV6-3 to TRBJ2-1, with 10 bases matching TRBD2. Germline-derived CDR1 and CDR2 are MNHEY and SVGEGT. V shed 4 bases, J shed 10 bases, and the junction held 13 bases outside the gene matches. The CDR3 consists of 16 residues. The CDR3 reads CASSFTGSGRALEQFF. The CDR3 bases are TGTGCCAGCAGTTTTACGGGGAGCGGGAGGGCCTTAGAGCAGTTCTTC.

The chain combines TRBV12-5 with TRBJ2-6, with 7 bases fitting TRBD1. Germline CDR1 reads LGHNT; CDR2 reads FRNRAP. This CDR3 spans 21 amino acids. With V trimmed by 1 base and J by 1 base, 16 bases remained unmatched. The chain's CDR3 is CASGLGDRAYPSWSGANVLTF. As DNA, the CDR3 is TGTGCTAGTGGTTTGGGCGACAGGGCTTATCCATCTTGGTCTGGGGCCAACGTCCTGACTTTC.

This clonotype has at least ten counts. The chain is built from TRBV29-1 and TRBJ2-2; tentative D call: TRBD2 (6 bases). This CDR3 contains 14 residues. Trimming removed 3 bases from V and 5 bases from J, with 13 bases in between. Germline V lookup: CDR1 SQVTM, CDR2 ANQGSEA. In DNA form, the CDR3 reads TGCAGCGTTGAGGTAGCGGAGCTTACCGGGGAGCTGTTTTTT. This encodes CSVEVAELTGELFF.

This clonotype was counted many times. The CDR3 region is CASTESYEQYF. In nucleotides, the CDR3 is TGTGCCAGCACCGAGTCCTACGAGCAGTACTTC. The chain is built from TRBV6-6 and TRBJ2-7; D remains ambiguous. Germline CDR1 and CDR2: MNHNY and SVGAGI (reference sequence). The V and J ends lost 7 bases and 1 base respectively, with 5 bases between them. This CDR3 contains 11 residues.

The chain is built from TRBV10-1 and TRBJ2-1; 9 positions agree with TRBD1. Germline V CDR1 and CDR2: WNHNN, SYGVQD (reference sequence). The length of the CDR3 is 17 residues. Trimming cost V 0 bases and J 8 bases; bases outside gene matches: 11. CDR3 in DNA: TGCGCCAGCAGTGAGTCTTACGGGACAGGGTTCAGCTATGAGCAGTTCTTC. This translates into CASSESYGTGFSYEQFF.

This clonotype came up many times. The rearrangement joins TRBV6-2 or TRBV6-3 to TRBJ2-1; 7 bases are shared with TRBD2. This CDR3 has 16 amino acids. Germline CDR1 MNHEY, CDR2 SVGEGT. Germline trimming cut 7 bases from V and 4 bases from J; bases unmatched to any gene: 13. Written as DNA, the CDR3 is TGTGCCAGCATGGCCATAGGGACTACTATATACAATGAGCAGTTCTTC. This translates into CASMAIGTTIYNEQFF.

The sample holds a few counts of this clonotype. In DNA, the CDR3 is TGTGCCAGTACTAGGGGGGGTGAGCAGTTCTTC. Translation gives CASTRGGEQFF. The V call is TRBV7-9, the J call TRBJ2-1, with D perhaps matching TRBD2 (7 bases). The length of the CDR3 is 11 residues. The germline V gene encodes CDR1 SEHNR and CDR2 FQNEAQ (reference sequence). V was cut by 9 bases and J by 9 bases, with 12 bases left in between.

This clonotype was detected many times. This sequence joins TRBV4-3 and TRBJ2-1; D possibly matches TRBD1 or TRBD2 (5 bases each). CDR3 length equals 14 residues. The V end was cut by 4 bases, the J end by 6 bases, with 13 bases between. The germline CDR1 and CDR2 sequences are LGHNA and YSLEER. CDR3 loop: CASSPWLGANEQFF. CDR3 nucleotide sequence: TGCGCCAGCAGCCCCTGGCTCGGGGCCAATGAGCAGTTCTTC.

The chain employs TRBV5-6 and TRBJ2-1; 11 nucleotides match TRBD2. With 3 bases clipped from V and 8 bases from J, the junction kept 7 bases outside the gene matches. Germline CDR1 reads SGHDT; CDR2 reads YYEEEE. CDR3 length equals 15 residues. This chain's CDR3 is CASSSLAGVRDEQFF. CDR3 sequence (DNA): TGTGCCAGCAGCTCACTAGCGGGAGTCAGGGATGAGCAGTTCTTC.

The CDR3 region has the DNA TGCAGTGCCGCGCGAGGGGCTGCAGATACGCAGTATTTT. Its protein product is CSAARGAADTQYF. The genes are TRBV20-1 and TRBJ2-3, with D possibly being TRBD1 or TRBD2 (5 bases each). Germline V lookup: CDR1 DFQATT, CDR2 SNEGSKA (reference sequence). CDR3 length: 13 amino acids. V was cut by 6 bases and J by 4 bases, with 14 bases left in between.

This sequence joins TRBV3-1 and TRBJ2-7; TRBD2 matches at 8 bases. This CDR3 is built from 13 residues. Germline CDR1 is LGHDT and CDR2 is YNNKEL (reference sequence). J lost 6 bases, V lost 4 bases, and 5 bases had no gene match. The CDR3 region is CASSPRLATEQYF. The CDR3 bases are TGTGCCAGCAGCCCTAGACTAGCGACCGAGCAGTACTTC.

The table lists this clonotype with a few counts. This chain joins TRBV29-1 and TRBJ2-2, with 7 bases identical to TRBD1. This CDR3 spans 14 amino acids. The ends lost 2 bases at V and 8 bases at J; junction bases unmatched: 8. The germline CDR1 and CDR2 sequences are SQVTM and ANQGSEA. CDR3 region: CSVELGQFGGELFF. CDR3 sequence (DNA): TGCAGCGTTGAATTGGGACAGTTTGGAGGGGAGCTGTTTTTT.

This clonotype was observed a few times. The J gene is TRBJ2-5, the V gene TRBV9, with TRBD2 matching 8 bases. The ends lost 0 bases at V and 0 bases at J; junction bases unmatched: 7. The CDR3 consists of 17 residues. The germline gives CDR1 SGDLS, CDR2 YYNGEE. The chain's CDR3 is CASSVARPRGDQETQYF. The CDR3 DNA reads as TGTGCCAGCAGCGTAGCTCGTCCGCGGGGGGACCAAGAGACCCAGTACTTC.

The chain carries TRBV10-3 and TRBJ2-3, with 7 nucleotides matching TRBD1. Per the germline V gene, CDR1 is ENHRY and CDR2 is SYGVKD. After removal of 11 bases from V and 1 base from J, the junction contained 21 bases not matched to a gene. This CDR3 comprises 18 residues. The CDR3 is CAASPSRGRLSGTDTQYF. The DNA of the CDR3 is TGTGCCGCCAGCCCTTCGAGGGGGCGTCTTAGTGGCACAGATACGCAGTATTTT.

This chain links TRBV5-1 with TRBJ2-3, with D possibly matching TRBD2 (6 bases). This CDR3 comprises 16 residues. Trimming removed 6 bases from V and 2 bases from J, with 19 bases in between. Germline V lookup: CDR1 SGHRS, CDR2 YFSETQ. As DNA, the CDR3 is TGCGCCAGCACTTTTGAAGGTAGCGGATTCACAGATACGCAGTATTTT. Its translation: CASTFEGSGFTDTQYF. Full variable domain (missing parts from reference TRBV5-1 and TRBJ2-3): KAGVTQTPRYLIKTRGQQVTLSCSPISGHRSVSWYQQTPGQGLQFLFEYFSETQRNKGNFPGRFSGRQFSNSRSEMNVSTLELGDSALYLCASTFEGSGFTDTQYFGPGTRLTVL.

This clonotype was observed at least ten times. The chain joins TRBV29-1 to TRBJ2-1; 11 bases match TRBD2. After removal of 5 bases from V and 3 bases from J, the junction contained 3 bases not matched to a gene. The germline V gene has CDR1 SQVTM and CDR2 ANQGSEA. CDR3 size: 14 residues. CDR3 sequence (DNA): TGCAGCGTTCGACTAGCGGGATTCTACAATGAGCAGTTCTTC. It specifies CSVRLAGFYNEQFF.

This clonotype has a handful of counts. V gene TRBV5-6 combines with J gene TRBJ1-2; D might be TRBD1 (5 bases). The CDR3 extends over 18 amino acids. The germline V gene encodes CDR1 SGHDT and CDR2 YYEEEE. Between the trimmed V and J ends, which lost 0 bases and 0 bases, there was a span of 18 bases. In DNA, the CDR3 is TGTGCCAGCAGCTTGGGGTTTTCGGGGGACCCAGCTAACTATGGCTACACCTTC. Translated: CASSLGFSGDPANYGYTF. The variable domain in full, completed from reference TRBV5-6 and TRBJ1-2, reads DAGVTQSPTHLIKTRGQQVTLRCSPKSGHDTVSWYQQALGQGPQFIFQYYEEEERQRGNFPDRFSGHQFPNYSSELNVNALLLGDSALYLCASSLGFSGDPANYGYTFGSGTRLTVV.